These T cell receptor beta chains were read from a single sample in a study of post-analysis software for immune sequencing data. TCRdb called the PCR reads again in MiXCR, with one record for every CDR3 protein. The data show 740,000 or so distinct CDR3 sequences, approximately 53% seen once. The sequenced material came from blood. Source of these receptors: a girl aged 5 to 17 with multiple sclerosis. The CDR3 runs from the conserved cysteine through the conserved F or W. Fields, in order: D gene, V gene, J gene, clone size, CDR3 protein, CDR3 DNA. D genes are given only for firm matches. Not every row has a clone size; where given, it reads once, few, many or a size class.

D gene: .
V gene: TRBV3-1
J gene: TRBJ2-2
clone size: .
CDR3 protein: CASSQEWLGERFF
CDR3 DNA: TGTGCCAGCAGCCAAGAGTGGCTAGGGGAGCGGTTTTTT

D gene: .
V gene: TRBV7-2
J gene: TRBJ2-3
clone size: .
CDR3 protein: CASSFTRENTQYF
CDR3 DNA: TGTGCCAGCAGCTTCACAAGGGAGAATACGCAGTATTTT

D gene: .
V gene: TRBV14
J gene: TRBJ1-2
clone size: .
CDR3 protein: CASSLDKDSYGYTF
CDR3 DNA: TGTGCCAGCAGCCTAGACAAGGACAGCTATGGCTACACCTTC

D gene: .
V gene: TRBV29-1
J gene: TRBJ1-5
clone size: .
CDR3 protein: CSVGLTGKGGSNQPQHF
CDR3 DNA: TGCAGCGTTGGGTTAACCGGGAAGGGTGGAAGCAATCAGCCCCAGCATTTT

D gene: .
V gene: TRBV29-1
J gene: TRBJ2-5
clone size: few
CDR3 protein: CSVGQSLETQYF
CDR3 DNA: TGCAGCGTTGGGCAGTCCCTAGAGACCCAGTACTTC

D gene: .
V gene: TRBV20-1
J gene: TRBJ2-1
clone size: .
CDR3 protein: CSAVTALSYNEQFF
CDR3 DNA: TGCAGTGCTGTTACAGCTCTCTCCTACAATGAGCAGTTCTTC

D gene: .
V gene: TRBV5-6
J gene: TRBJ2-7
clone size: .
CDR3 protein: CASSLSLLTGEQYF
CDR3 DNA: TGTGCCAGCAGCTTGTCCTTACTTACTGGCGAGCAGTACTTC

D gene: .
V gene: TRBV15
J gene: TRBJ1-2
clone size: .
CDR3 protein: CATSPDGGDYGYTF
CDR3 DNA: TGTGCCACCAGCCCCGATGGGGGGGACTATGGCTACACCTTC

D gene: .
V gene: TRBV20-1
J gene: TRBJ2-1
clone size: once
CDR3 protein: CSARDSRGRAEYNEQFF
CDR3 DNA: TGCAGTGCTAGAGATTCTAGGGGCAGGGCGGAGTACAATGAGCAGTTCTTC

D gene: .
V gene: TRBV4-1
J gene: TRBJ2-7
clone size: .
CDR3 protein: CASSQRLGGLFSYEQYF
CDR3 DNA: TGCGCCAGCAGCCAACGCCTTGGGGGGCTGTTCTCCTACGAGCAGTACTTC

D gene: .
V gene: TRBV27
J gene: TRBJ2-7
clone size: few
CDR3 protein: CASSLSIDSQAYEQYF
CDR3 DNA: TGTGCCAGCAGTTTATCCATCGACAGTCAAGCCTACGAGCAGTACTTC

D gene: TRBD2
V gene: TRBV10-3
J gene: TRBJ2-7
clone size: .
CDR3 protein: CAISEPGLESSYEQYF
CDR3 DNA: TGTGCCATCAGTGAACCGGGACTAGAAAGCTCCTACGAGCAGTACTTC

D gene: TRBD1
V gene: TRBV7-9
J gene: TRBJ2-3
clone size: .
CDR3 protein: CASSSGQVPRTDTQYF
CDR3 DNA: TGTGCCAGCAGCTCCGGACAGGTCCCCCGCACAGATACGCAGTATTTT

D gene: .
V gene: TRBV7-9
J gene: TRBJ1-2
clone size: .
CDR3 protein: CASSLPGVGRGGYTF
CDR3 DNA: TGTGCCAGCAGCTTGCCAGGAGTTGGGAGAGGGGGCTACACCTTC

D gene: TRBD2
V gene: TRBV20-1
J gene: TRBJ2-7
clone size: once
CDR3 protein: CSASASGSYEQYF
CDR3 DNA: TGCAGTGCTAGCGCTAGCGGGAGCTACGAGCAGTACTTC

D gene: TRBD2
V gene: TRBV20-1
J gene: TRBJ2-7
clone size: few
CDR3 protein: CSARWLAGYEQYF
CDR3 DNA: TGCAGTGCTAGGTGGCTAGCGGGCTACGAGCAGTACTTC

D gene: TRBD1
V gene: TRBV6-5
J gene: TRBJ2-7
clone size: .
CDR3 protein: CASSNWGQPYEQYF
CDR3 DNA: TGTGCCAGCAGCAATTGGGGACAGCCCTACGAGCAGTACTTC

D gene: .
V gene: TRBV29-1
J gene: TRBJ2-7
clone size: few
CDR3 protein: CSVGSSPYEQYF
CDR3 DNA: TGCAGCGTTGGGTCCAGTCCCTACGAGCAGTACTTC